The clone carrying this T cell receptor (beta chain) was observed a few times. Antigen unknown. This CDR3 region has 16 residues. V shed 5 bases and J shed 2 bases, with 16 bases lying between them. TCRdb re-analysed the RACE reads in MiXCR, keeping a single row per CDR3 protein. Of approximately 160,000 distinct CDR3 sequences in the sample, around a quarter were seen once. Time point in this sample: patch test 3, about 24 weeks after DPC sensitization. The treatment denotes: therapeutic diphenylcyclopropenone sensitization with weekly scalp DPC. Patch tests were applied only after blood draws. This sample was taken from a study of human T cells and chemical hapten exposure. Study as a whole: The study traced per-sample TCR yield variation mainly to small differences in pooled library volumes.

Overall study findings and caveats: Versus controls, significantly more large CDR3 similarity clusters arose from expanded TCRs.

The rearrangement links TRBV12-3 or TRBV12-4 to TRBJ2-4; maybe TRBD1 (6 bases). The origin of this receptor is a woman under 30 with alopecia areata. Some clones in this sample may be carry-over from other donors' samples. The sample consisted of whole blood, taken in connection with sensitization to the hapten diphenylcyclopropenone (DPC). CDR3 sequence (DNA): TGTGCCAGCAGTCCGCGGACAGAAAAAACCAAAAACATTCAGTACTTC. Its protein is CASSPRTEKTKNIQYF.